The 15 T cell receptor beta chains below were found in one sample sequenced in a study of CD4+ T cells in melanoma. Only in-frame clones appear in the TCRdb table, and some are missing; sequencing was by immunoSEQ multiplex PCR. The table records about 10,000 clones, around two thirds of them present only once. Sequenced input: cells from a culture (not recorded whether cultured in vitro). The receptors derive from a human donor with melanoma.

V usage is TRBV6-1 and J usage is TRBJ2-7, with 7 positions matching TRBD1. The germline gives CDR1 MNHNS, CDR2 SASEGT. The CDR3 spans 13 residues. V lost 5 bases, J lost 6 bases, and 7 bases stayed unmatched. CDR3 sequence (DNA): TGTGCCAGCAGTCTCCACCACAGGGGCGAGCAGTACTTC. As protein: CASSLHHRGEQYF.

The chain uses TRBV4-2 and TRBJ2-1; a weak D match, TRBD2 (6 bases). The CDR3 sequence is 14 residues long. V lost 5 bases and J 10 bases, leaving 18 bases between the germline ends. Germline V gene data show CDR1 as LGHNA and CDR2 as YNFKEQ. This CDR3 is CASSSTGGAREQFF. CDR3 bases: TGTGCCAGCAGCTCGACTGGCGGGGCTAGGGAGCAGTTCTTC.

The sample holds a few counts of this clone. The CDR3 loop reads CASSLGRDGGKAFF. CDR3 sequence (DNA): TGTGCCAGCAGCTTAGGAAGGGACGGAGGGAAAGCTTTCTTT. J is TRBJ1-1 and V is TRBV7-9, with a tentative D call TRBD1 (5 bases). The V end was cut by 1 base, the J end by 9 bases, with 15 bases between. Germline CDR1 reads SEHNR; CDR2 reads FQNEAQ (reference sequence). The CDR3 spans 14 residues.

This clone was recorded a few times. The V and J genes are TRBV7-6 and TRBJ2-5; 10 bases match TRBD2. Germline assignment: CDR1 SGHVS and CDR2 FNYEAQ. The CDR3 extends over 16 amino acids. With 4 bases clipped from V and 5 bases from J, the junction kept 10 bases outside the gene matches. This chain's CDR3 is CASSSTTAGLAETQYF. The CDR3 DNA is TGTGCCAGCAGCTCAACCACCGCGGGACTAGCGGAGACCCAGTACTTC.

This chain uses TRBV25-1 with TRBJ2-1; D perhaps matches TRBD2 (6 bases). The V end lost 4 bases, the J end lost 8 bases, and 18 bases lay between the germline ends. The CDR3 consists of 15 residues. Germline V gene sequence: CDR1 MGHDK, CDR2 SYGVNS. The CDR3 region has the DNA TGTGCCAGCAGTGCCTGGACTACCGGAGGCGATGAGCAGTTCTTC. It translates to CASSAWTTGGDEQFF.

The V call is TRBV5-5, the J call TRBJ1-2; 9 nucleotides align to TRBD1. The CDR3 runs to 15 residues. With 0 bases clipped from V and 7 bases from J, the junction kept 7 bases outside the gene matches. CDR1 is SGHKS, CDR2 YYEKEE, per germline (reference sequence). CDR3 protein: CASSLAGQGGGGYTF. The CDR3 nucleotides are TGTGCCAGCAGCTTGGCGGGACAGGGCGGTGGTGGCTACACCTTC.

V and J are TRBV6-1 and TRBJ2-1, with no clear D. CDR3 length equals 16 residues. CDR1 and CDR2 (germline): MNHNS, SASEGT. With 1 base removed from V and 11 bases from J, the gap between germline ends came to 21 bases. The CDR3 spells CASSEEGRFPSGKQFF. In DNA form, the CDR3 reads TGTGCCAGCAGTGAAGAGGGTCGGTTCCCGTCTGGTAAGCAGTTCTTC.

The table lists this clone with a few counts. This chain connects TRBV5-4 to TRBJ1-2, with a tentative D call TRBD1 (6 bases). Germline CDR1 is SGHNT and CDR2 is YYREEE (reference sequence). The CDR3 sequence is 15 residues long. Deletions cut 3 bases from V and 8 bases from J, with 20 bases between. The CDR3 DNA reads as TGTGCCAGCAGCTCAGATGACAGGTCCTTGTCGGGCTACACCTTC. It specifies CASSSDDRSLSGYTF. Using reference TRBV5-4 and TRBJ1-2 for the parts outside the CDR3, the full variable domain is ETGVTQSPTHLIKTRGQQVTLRCSSQSGHNTVSWYQQALGQGPQFIFQYYREEENGRGNFPPRFSGLQFPNYSSELNVNALELDDSALYLCASSSDDRSLSGYTFGSGTRLTVV.

This rearrangement joins TRBV7-8 to TRBJ2-5; D might be TRBD2 (7 bases). This CDR3 is 13 amino acids long. CDR1 and CDR2 (germline): SGHVS, FQNEAQ. V was shortened by 4 bases and J by 7 bases, with 13 bases between the two germline ends. DNA for the CDR3: TGTGCCAGCAGCTGGGGGGGCGAAGCGACCCAGTACTTC. It is translated as CASSWGGEATQYF.

This chain joins TRBV4-2 and TRBJ2-3, with 10 bases identical to TRBD2. Germline V CDR1 and CDR2: LGHNA, YNFKEQ. The CDR3 is made up of 17 amino acids. With 0 bases clipped from V and 4 bases from J, the junction kept 7 bases outside the gene matches. CDR3 protein: CASSQDWSGGEADTQYF. The CDR3 nucleotides are TGTGCCAGCAGCCAAGATTGGAGCGGGGGGGAAGCAGATACGCAGTATTTT.

To note about this clone: Its ends do not fully match the called genes, so a read error is possible. The chain combines TRBV5-1 with TRBJ1-1; D is perhaps TRBD1 (5 bases). Per germline, CDR1 SGHRS and CDR2 YFSETQ. This CDR3 spans 14 amino acids. The CDR3 DNA is TGCGCCAGCAGTTTGGGGGATCCCACTGGTGAAGCTTTCTTT. It encodes CASSLGDPTGEAFF. Together with reference TRBV5-1 and TRBJ1-1, the CDR3 gives the full variable domain: KAGVTQTPRYLIKTRGQQVTLSCSPISGHRSVSWYQQTPGQGLQFLFEYFSETQRNKGNFPGRFSGRQFSNSRSEMNVSTLELGDSALYLCASSLGDPTGEAFFGQGTRLTVV.

The CDR3 loop is CAWNERITDTQYF. The CDR3 region has the DNA TGTGCCTGGAATGAGAGGATCACAGATACGCAGTATTTT. The rearrangement uses TRBV30 and TRBJ2-3; no reliable D call. Trimming left V 4 bases short and J 2 bases short, with 10 bases between. This CDR3 has 13 residues. The V gene's germline CDR1 is GTSNPN and CDR2 SVGIG (reference sequence). The whole variable domain, filled in from reference TRBV30 and TRBJ2-3, reads SQTIHQWPATLVQPVGSPLSLECTVEGTSNPNLYWYRQAAGRGLQLLFYSVGIGQISSEVPQNLSASRPQDRQFILSSKKLLLSDSGFYLCAWNERITDTQYFGPGTRLTVL.

The genes are TRBV18 and TRBJ1-6, with 7 bases identical to TRBD1. The CDR3 is 15 residues long. Germline CDR1 and CDR2: KGHSH and LQKENI. V shed 3 bases, J shed 5 bases, and the junction held 4 bases outside the gene matches. The CDR3 coding sequence is TGTGCCAGCTCACCGTTAGGGACAGATAATTCACCCCTCCACTTT. This codes for CASSPLGTDNSPLHF.

The gene calls are TRBV25-1 and TRBJ1-2; D call uncertain. CDR3 size: 15 residues. V was shortened by 4 bases and J by 4 bases, with 16 bases between the two germline ends. From germline, CDR1 is MGHDK and CDR2 SYGVNS. The CDR3 spells CASSAPGGRVYGYTF. The CDR3 DNA reads TGTGCCAGCAGTGCCCCCGGCGGGCGAGTCTATGGCTACACCTTC.

The chain recombines TRBV5-1 with TRBJ1-1; TRBD1 is a possible D gene (6 bases). Germline CDR1 reads SGHRS; CDR2 reads YFSETQ. The CDR3 contains 14 residues. Trimming shortened V by 1 base and J by 5 bases, and 12 bases separated the two germline ends. For the CDR3, the DNA is TGCGCCAGCAGCTTGACAGGGCAACGTACTGAAGCTTTCTTT. Residues: CASSLTGQRTEAFF.